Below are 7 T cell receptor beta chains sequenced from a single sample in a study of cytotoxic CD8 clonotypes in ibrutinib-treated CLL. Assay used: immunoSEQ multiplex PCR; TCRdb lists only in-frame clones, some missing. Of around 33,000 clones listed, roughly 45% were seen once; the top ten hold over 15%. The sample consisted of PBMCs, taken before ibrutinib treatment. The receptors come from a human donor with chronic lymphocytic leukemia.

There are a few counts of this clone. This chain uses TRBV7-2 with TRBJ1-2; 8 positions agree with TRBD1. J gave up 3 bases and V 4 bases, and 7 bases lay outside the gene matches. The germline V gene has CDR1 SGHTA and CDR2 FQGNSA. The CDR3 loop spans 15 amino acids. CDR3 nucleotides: TGTGCCAGCAGCTCCGGACAGGGAGGGTACTATGGCTACACCTTC. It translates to CASSSGQGGYYGYTF.

The CDR3 region has the DNA TGTGCCAGCAGCGTAGATGGTGGGGGGGCCCCCACAGATACGCAGTATTTT. This sequence encodes CASSVDGGGAPTDTQYF. This chain links TRBV9 with TRBJ2-3; D is possibly TRBD2 (7 bases). The germline V gene encodes CDR1 SGDLS and CDR2 YYNGEE. There are 17 residues in the CDR3. The germline V and J ends were trimmed by 0 bases and 2 bases, with 16 bases remaining between them.

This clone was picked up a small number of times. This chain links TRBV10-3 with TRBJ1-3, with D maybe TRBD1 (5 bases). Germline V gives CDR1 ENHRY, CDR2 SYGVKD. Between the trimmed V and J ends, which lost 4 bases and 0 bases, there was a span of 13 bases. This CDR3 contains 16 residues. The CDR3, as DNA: TGTGCCATCAGTGGGGGGATTACGAACTCTGGAAACACCATATATTTT. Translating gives CAISGGITNSGNTIYF.

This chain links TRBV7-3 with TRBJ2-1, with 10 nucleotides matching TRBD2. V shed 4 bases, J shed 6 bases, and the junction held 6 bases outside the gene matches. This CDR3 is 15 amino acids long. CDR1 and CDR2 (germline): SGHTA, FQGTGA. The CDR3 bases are TGTGCCAGCAGCTACTCTAGCGGGGGTGTCAATGAGCAGTTCTTC. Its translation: CASSYSSGGVNEQFF.

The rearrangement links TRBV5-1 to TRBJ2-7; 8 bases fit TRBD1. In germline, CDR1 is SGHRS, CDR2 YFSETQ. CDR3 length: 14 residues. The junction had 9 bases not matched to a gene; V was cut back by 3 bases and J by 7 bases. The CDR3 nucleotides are TGCGCCAGCAGCTACTACAGGGGGGATATAGAGCAGTACTTC. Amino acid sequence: CASSYYRGDIEQYF.

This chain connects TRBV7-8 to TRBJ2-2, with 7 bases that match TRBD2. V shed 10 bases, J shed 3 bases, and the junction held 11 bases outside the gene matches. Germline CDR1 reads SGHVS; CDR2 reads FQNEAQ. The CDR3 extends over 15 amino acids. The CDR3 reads CATFMVAGDTGELFF. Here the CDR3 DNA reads TGTGCCACTTTCATGGTCGCGGGGGACACCGGGGAGCTGTTTTTT.

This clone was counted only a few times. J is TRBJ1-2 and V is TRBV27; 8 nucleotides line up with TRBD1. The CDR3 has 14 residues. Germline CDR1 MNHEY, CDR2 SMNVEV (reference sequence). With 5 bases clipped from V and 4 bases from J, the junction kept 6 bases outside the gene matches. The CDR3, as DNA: TGTGCCAGCAGTGCAAGGGACAGGAGCTATGGCTACACCTTC. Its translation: CASSARDRSYGYTF.